This T cell receptor (beta chain) derives from a study of blood T cell repertoires in COVID-19 (dated by TCRdb to the early 2020s). Notes on the research overall: Collaborator samples came from the United States, Italy and Spain and covered acute and convalescent phases of COVID-19. Deeply sampled blood TCRbeta repertoires from subjects exposed to, actively infected with, or recovered from COVID-19 were included in the dataset. The repertoires were released in a freely available public database meant as a resource for research on the immune response to SARS-CoV-2. Samples were obtained from the ongoing ImmuneRACE study (first 160 participants) and from 1,254 subjects provided by 6 global collaborators. Where available, HLA class I and class II types were taken from metadata supplied by the sample provider and were not determined by assay-based typing. A de-identified subject ID, COVID-19 status, age in years and sex were almost always included in the sample metadata. The material from the prospective study consisted of cDNA or gDNA derived from T cells, B-cell-depleted T cells, or PBMCs. On the study overall, not on this receptor specifically: The quantity of clinical and demographic metadata differed by source and by participant and was supplied without curation.

There are 15 amino acids in the CDR3, from cysteine to phenylalanine inclusive. The CDR3 DNA has 45 bases and is translated from base 1. CDR1 and CDR2 (SGHDT, YYEEEE) derive from the germline V gene. Here V drops 2 bases and J drops 3 bases, and the junction holds 2 bases not matched to any gene. Of note for this clone: No antigen is known for it. It has no much larger one-base neighbor in the sample; base qualities were not kept.

Collaborating institutions collected whole blood in K2EDTA tubes following their own protocols. Collaborator samples were shipped for TCRbeta analysis as frozen whole blood, isolated PBMCs, or DNA extracted from either sample type. The immunoSEQ Assay, a bias-controlled multiplex PCR, was used to amplify TCRbeta CDR3 regions from genomic DNA. The authors' pipeline ran thus. Nucleated cell counts per sample were estimated from amplification of reference gene primers within the assay. To quantify the absolute abundance of each unique TCRbeta CDR3 rearrangement, sequence reads were collapsed and filtered. Productive Simpson clonality was computed per sample as the square root of Simpson's diversity index over productive rearrangements. Not all clones reach the TCRdb copy of this immuneACCESS table, which keeps in-frame sequences only. Checked studies attribute under half of the gap to unresolved V genes and leave the rest unexplained. That table gives V, J and clone size, and the DNA gave D and trimming. The sample table contains around 250,000 clones; only one count was recorded for approximately 83% of them. Clones ranked in the top ten supply approximately 4.8% of the sample.

The sequence is built from TRBV5-6 and TRBJ2-3, with 11 middle bases fitting TRBD2. The receptor was isolated from a man aged 45-60 years with active or convalescent COVID-19. Sequencing used peripheral blood. The CDR3 protein: CASSLPSGGTDTQYF. Here is the DNA: TGTGCCAGCAGCTTACCTAGCGGGGGGACAGATACGCAGTATTTT.